Each of the 21 T cell receptor beta chains below was sequenced from the same sample in a study of T cells after yellow fever vaccination. TCRdb re-analysed the 5' RACE reads in MiXCR, keeping a single row per CDR3 protein. The table shows 300,000 to 400,000 distinct CDR3 sequences, with approximately 13% occurring only once. This specimen was CD4+ T cells sorted from PBMCs, taken 15 days after the yellow fever booster vaccination. The source of these receptors is a man aged 18 to 35 who received the YFV17D yellow fever vaccine.

The gene calls are TRBV6-5 and TRBJ2-7; 8 bases are shared with TRBD2. The germline gives CDR1 MNHEY, CDR2 SVGAGI. Losses at the gene ends were 5 bases for V and 6 bases for J; bases not matched to a gene: 9. This CDR3 comprises 14 residues. The CDR3 sequence is CASSREAGAREQYF. CDR3 DNA sequence: TGTGCCAGCAGTCGAGAAGCGGGGGCACGCGAGCAGTACTTC.

This clonotype was observed many times. V is TRBV5-1 and J is TRBJ2-2, with 7 bases that match TRBD1. This CDR3 is 17 amino acids long. Looked up from germline, CDR1 is SGHRS and CDR2 is YFSETQ. The trim removed 4 bases at V and 0 bases at J, leaving 9 bases unmatched. The CDR3 bases are TGCGCCAGCAGCGGGCGGACAGGCCCGCCGAACACCGGGGAGCTGTTTTTT. Encoded protein: CASSGRTGPPNTGELFF.

This rearrangement joins TRBV7-2 to TRBJ1-1, with 7 bases identical to TRBD1. The CDR3 covers 15 residues. Germline-derived CDR1 and CDR2 are SGHTA and FQGNSA. V lost 3 bases, J lost 7 bases, and 11 bases stayed unmatched. CDR3: CASSFVPIRQGEAFF. The CDR3 nucleotides are TGTGCCAGCAGCTTTGTCCCCATCCGACAGGGTGAAGCTTTCTTT.

The table lists this clonotype with a few counts. V is TRBV29-1 and J is TRBJ2-3, with no clear D. The ends were cut back, 1 base at V and 6 bases at J, with 11 bases in the middle. This CDR3 is 13 amino acids long. CDR1 is SQVTM, CDR2 ANQGSEA, per germline. The CDR3 sequence: CSVEGGPWDTQYF. CDR3 DNA: TGCAGCGTTGAAGGCGGCCCATGGGATACGCAGTATTTT.

The chain joins TRBV5-6 to TRBJ2-1, with D hard to call. CDR3 length: 11 residues. Germline CDR1 and CDR2: SGHDT and YYEEEE. V was cut by 0 bases and J by 8 bases, with 3 bases left in between. The CDR3 loop is CASSLAHEQFF. DNA of the CDR3: TGTGCCAGCAGCTTGGCCCATGAGCAGTTCTTC.

This clonotype has a count of ten or more. The V gene is TRBV10-3, the J gene TRBJ2-5; the match to TRBD2 covers 7 bases. V lost 8 bases, J lost 5 bases, and 11 bases stayed unmatched. The CDR3 sequence is 14 residues long. Per the germline V gene, CDR1 is ENHRY and CDR2 is SYGVKD. The CDR3 nucleotides are TGTGCCATCGGGAGGGCCGAAACAGCGGAGACCCAGTACTTC. Translated: CAIGRAETAETQYF.

This clonotype was recorded many times. This sequence joins TRBV5-5 and TRBJ2-1; the match to TRBD2 covers 8 bases. The length of the CDR3 is 16 residues. CDR1 and CDR2 (germline): SGHKS, YYEKEE (reference sequence). Trimming at V came to 5 bases and at J to 6 bases, leaving 13 bases not matched to a gene. CDR3 sequence: CASSLSRGGSGNEQFF. The CDR3 coding sequence is TGTGCCAGCAGTCTCTCTCGCGGGGGGAGCGGCAATGAGCAGTTCTTC.

This clonotype occurred a few times. The V gene is TRBV19, the J gene TRBJ2-7; D assignment may be TRBD1 or TRBD2 (5 bases each). Trimming removed 5 bases at V and 9 bases at J, with 14 bases between. Germline lookup yields CDR1 LNHDA and CDR2 SQIVND (reference sequence). The CDR3 contains 12 residues. For the CDR3, the DNA is TGTGCCAGTAGTCCGGTGCCGGGGCGGCAGTACTTC. This codes for CASSPVPGRQYF.

This clonotype has only a few counts. This chain connects TRBV24-1 to TRBJ1-2, with D uncertain. This CDR3 region has 14 residues. CDR1 and CDR2 (germline): KGHDR, SFDVKD. Trimming took 4 bases from V and 2 from J, leaving 10 bases between them. CDR3 loop: CATSEWTVNYGYTF. DNA of the CDR3: TGTGCCACCAGTGAATGGACGGTGAACTATGGCTACACCTTC.

This clonotype showed up just a few times. This chain uses TRBV19 with TRBJ2-6; the D is unclear. Trimming left V 3 bases short and J 2 bases short, with 8 bases between. CDR1 and CDR2 from the germline V gene are LNHDA and SQIVND (reference sequence). The CDR3 is made up of 15 amino acids. CDR3 sequence reads: CASSIMGTGANVLTF. The CDR3 nucleotides read TGTGCCAGTAGTATTATGGGGACTGGGGCCAACGTCCTGACTTTC.

At least ten counts were recorded for this clonotype. The V call is TRBV4-3, the J call TRBJ2-5; 8 bases match TRBD1. The V gene's germline CDR1 is LGHNA and CDR2 YSLEER. The CDR3 length is 13 residues. V lost 5 bases and J lost 4; bases outside the gene matches: 3. The CDR3 coding sequence is TGCGCCAGCAGCACCGACAGGGGAGAGACCCAGTACTTC. Its translation: CASSTDRGETQYF.

The chain recombines TRBV25-1 with TRBJ2-3; 11 bases are shared with TRBD2. The J segment lost 2 bases and the V segment lost 4 bases, leaving 5 bases of the junction unmatched. CDR1 and CDR2 (germline): MGHDK, SYGVNS. The CDR3 is 16 amino acids. In DNA form, the CDR3 reads TGTGCCAGCAGTGGACTTAGCGGGGGGGCCACAGATACGCAGTATTTT. Amino acid sequence: CASSGLSGGATDTQYF.

The rearrangement links TRBV5-1 to TRBJ1-1; D not resolved. CDR3 length: 13 residues. Trimming shortened V by 2 bases and J by 6 bases, and 11 bases separated the two germline ends. The germline V gene has CDR1 SGHRS and CDR2 YFSETQ. CDR3 sequence reads: CASSFQWSSEAFF. The CDR3 nucleotides are TGCGCCAGCAGCTTTCAATGGAGCTCTGAAGCTTTCTTT.

This chain links TRBV12-3 or TRBV12-4 with TRBJ1-5; TRBD1 is a possible D gene (5 bases). V was shortened by 4 bases and J by 5 bases, with 21 bases between the two germline ends. The CDR3 is made up of 17 amino acids. CDR3 amino acids: CASSSGEGGTVDQPQHF. CDR3 DNA sequence: TGTGCCAGCAGTTCGGGGGAGGGAGGGACCGTAGATCAGCCCCAGCATTTT.

This clonotype has only a few counts. The genes are TRBV20-1 and TRBJ1-2, with TRBD1 matching 12 bases. CDR1 is DFQATT and CDR2 is SNEGSKA in the germline V gene (reference sequence). The CDR3 runs 16 residues. The V segment lost 5 bases and the J segment 4 bases; nucleotides outside the gene matches: 11. CDR3 sequence: CSALAGTGGLGYGYTF. The CDR3 DNA reads as TGCAGTGCTCTCGCCGGGACAGGGGGCCTTGGCTATGGCTACACCTTC.

In this sample, this clonotype turned up a few times. This sequence joins TRBV12-3 or TRBV12-4 and TRBJ2-1, with D possibly TRBD2 on 5 matching bases. The CDR3 is 15 residues long. V lost 5 bases to trimming and J lost 6 bases, with 17 bases between them. The CDR3 region is CASSPGLRRVNEQFF. The CDR3 DNA reads as TGTGCCAGCAGTCCAGGACTCAGAAGGGTCAATGAGCAGTTCTTC.

This clonotype was observed a few times. This chain joins TRBV20-1 and TRBJ2-3, with D uncertain. The CDR3 has 12 amino acids. V gave up 5 bases and J gave up 0 bases, with 6 bases separating them. The germline CDR1 and CDR2 sequences are DFQATT and SNEGSKA (reference sequence). The CDR3 here is CSAEFSTDTQYF. As DNA, the CDR3 is TGCAGTGCTGAGTTTAGCACAGATACGCAGTATTTT.

The V gene is TRBV6-2 or TRBV6-3, the J gene TRBJ2-5; possible D gene TRBD1, 5 bases. CDR3 size: 15 residues. Trimming left V 7 bases short and J 2 bases short, with 17 bases between. Germline lookup yields CDR1 MNHEY and CDR2 SVGEGT. The DNA for the CDR3 is TGTGCCAGCAAAACAGGATTATGGCAACAAGAGACCCAGTACTTC. This gives the protein CASKTGLWQQETQYF.

This clonotype was seen ten or more times. The J gene is TRBJ1-1, the V gene TRBV13; no clear D gene. Germline values: CDR1 PRHDT, CDR2 FYEKMQ (reference sequence). Between the trimmed V and J ends, which lost 0 bases and 0 bases, there was a span of 5 bases. The CDR3 totals 14 residues. CDR3: CASSLGPVNTEAFF. Here the CDR3 DNA reads TGTGCCAGCAGCTTAGGCCCTGTGAACACTGAAGCTTTCTTT.

CDR3 loop: CASSLAGGAEGYTF. The DNA of the CDR3 is TGTGCCAGCAGTTTAGCCGGGGGGGCGGAAGGCTACACCTTC. The chain has TRBV12-3 or TRBV12-4 and TRBJ1-2; possible D gene TRBD1, 6 bases. The CDR3 covers 14 residues. V was shortened by 0 bases and J by 8 bases, with 13 bases between the two germline ends.

There are a few counts of this clonotype. The chain joins TRBV9 to TRBJ2-1; D is possibly TRBD2 (7 bases). CDR1 and CDR2 from the germline V gene are SGDLS and YYNGEE. This CDR3 comprises 14 residues. With 2 bases removed from V and 6 bases from J, the gap between germline ends came to 12 bases. CDR3 in amino acids: CASSVLGGANEQFF. Written as DNA, the CDR3 is TGTGCCAGCAGCGTGCTGGGGGGGGCCAATGAGCAGTTCTTC.